This T cell receptor (beta chain) came from a study of identical twins. The CDR3 runs to 16 residues. CDR1 is SGHVS, CDR2 FQNEAQ, per germline. V gave up 5 bases and J gave up 7 bases, with 23 bases separating them. One entry per CDR3 protein results from TCRdb running MiXCR on the 5' RACE reads. The data hold hundreds of thousands of distinct CDR3 sequences, with over 8.5% observed a single time. This clonotype has a count of ten or more. Separately, the same data were catalogued under a study of yellow fever vaccine responses in identical twins.

This chain links TRBV7-8 with TRBJ2-5; D possibly corresponds to TRBD1 (6 bases). The TCR comes from a woman aged 18-29 years in good health. Source material: PBMCs. For the CDR3, the DNA is TGTGCCAGCAGCCCCACCAGCCCTAACAGGGTGGGGACCCAGTACTTC. The encoded protein is CASSPTSPNRVGTQYF.